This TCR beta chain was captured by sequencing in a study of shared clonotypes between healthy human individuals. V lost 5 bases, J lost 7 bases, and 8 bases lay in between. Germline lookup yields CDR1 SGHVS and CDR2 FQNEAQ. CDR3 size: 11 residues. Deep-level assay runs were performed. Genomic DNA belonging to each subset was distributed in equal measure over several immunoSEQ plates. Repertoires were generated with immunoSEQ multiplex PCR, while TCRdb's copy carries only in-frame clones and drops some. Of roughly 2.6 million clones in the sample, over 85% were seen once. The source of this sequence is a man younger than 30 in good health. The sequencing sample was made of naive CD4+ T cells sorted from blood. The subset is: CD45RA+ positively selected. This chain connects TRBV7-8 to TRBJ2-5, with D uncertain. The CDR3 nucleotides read TGTGCCAGCAGCCAAAGAGGGACCCAGTACTTC. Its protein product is CASSQRGTQYF.